The clone carrying this TCR beta chain was observed at least ten times. Its antigen is unknown. This specimen comes from a study of T cells in Graves' hyperthyroidism and ophthalmopathy. Overall study context: Peripheral blood samples were taken at initial diagnosis, prior to any treatment.

Template material for amplifying TCR beta CDR3 regions consisted of RNA transcripts. HTBI primers drove first-round RT-PCR of the TCR CDR3. TCRdb reprocessed the multiplex PCR reads via MiXCR and lists one record per CDR3 protein. The table records hundreds of thousands of distinct CDR3 sequences, under 15% of them present only once. In the ophthalmopathy cohort, Clinical Activity Score was at least 3, NOSPECS grade at least 4, and duration under 3 months. Study findings and constraints: Blood also held most thyroid clonotypes expanded beyond 0.001.

This TCR was recovered from a man aged 18 to 30 with Graves' ophthalmopathy. The sample comprised blood.

The CDR3 region has the DNA TGTGCCAGCAGGCTCAGAGGTGAGCAGTTCTTC. Protein product: CASRLRGEQFF. The chain uses TRBV12-3 or TRBV12-4 and TRBJ2-1; no firm D call. The V gene lost 6 bases and the J gene lost 9 bases, with 9 bases spanning the gap. The CDR3 consists of 11 residues.